The 13 T cell receptor beta chains given below trace back to one sample, sequenced in a study of T cell responses to AZD1222 COVID-19 vaccine. Clones were read by immunoSEQ multiplex PCR, and TCRdb kept only the in-frame ones, dropping some. The data contain about 170,000 clones, 90% to 95% of them seen just once; the ten biggest clones take up approximately 4%. Sequenced material: peripheral blood, taken on day 0 of AZD1222 vaccination. The receptors were sampled from an adult in good health.

The gene calls are TRBV7-9 and TRBJ2-3, with D hard to call. Germline V CDR1 and CDR2: SEHNR, FQNEAQ (reference sequence). The CDR3 contains 14 residues. The V end lost 2 bases, the J end lost 1 base, and 7 bases lay between the germline ends. The CDR3 here is CASSLRPRTDTQYF. The DNA for the CDR3 is TGTGCCAGCAGCTTACGCCCCCGCACAGATACGCAGTATTTT. Complete variable domain (other parts from reference TRBV7-9 and TRBJ2-3): DTGVSQNPRHKITKRGQNVTFRCDPISEHNRLYWYRQTLGQGPEFLTYFQNEAQLEKSRLLSDRFSAERPKGSFSTLEIQRTEQGDSAMYLCASSLRPRTDTQYFGPGTRLTVL.

V is TRBV19 and J is TRBJ1-6, with D perhaps matching TRBD1 (6 bases). The germline V gene encodes CDR1 LNHDA and CDR2 SQIVND (reference sequence). Deletions cut 7 bases from V and 10 bases from J, with 14 bases between. This CDR3 has 13 residues. CDR3 nucleotide sequence: TGTGCCAGTAAGGGGGGCAGGCCCTCACCCCTCCACTTT. It encodes CASKGGRPSPLHF.

The chain uses TRBV19 and TRBJ1-1; D is uncertain. The CDR3 spans 16 residues. Germline CDR1 is LNHDA and CDR2 is SQIVND (reference sequence). V shed 5 bases and J shed 0 bases, with 16 bases lying between them. The DNA for the CDR3 is TGTGCCAGTAGTTGGGCCAACATCCATTTGAACACTGAAGCTTTCTTT. Translated: CASSWANIHLNTEAFF.

The chain uses TRBV5-1 and TRBJ1-6; tentative D call: TRBD1 (5 bases). The germline gives CDR1 SGHRS, CDR2 YFSETQ. The germline V and J ends were trimmed by 4 bases and 6 bases, with 17 bases remaining between them. This CDR3 has 16 residues. The CDR3 protein is CASSPEPGRSNSPLHF. CDR3 nucleotides: TGCGCCAGCAGCCCGGAACCGGGACGGAGTAATTCACCCCTCCACTTT.

The chain joins TRBV4-1 to TRBJ2-2, with D possibly called TRBD1 or TRBD2 (7 bases each). Germline V gene data show CDR1 as MGHRA and CDR2 as YSYEKL. The V end was cut by 2 bases, the J end by 6 bases, with 19 bases between. CDR3 length: 17 amino acids. CDR3 sequence: CASSQNTQGGYSGELFF. The DNA of the CDR3 is TGCGCCAGCAGCCAAAATACTCAGGGGGGGTATTCCGGGGAGCTGTTTTTT.

The rearrangement uses TRBV30 and TRBJ2-2; D might be TRBD1 (6 bases). CDR3 size: 16 residues. V lost 1 base, J lost 3 bases, and 15 bases lay in between. Germline-derived CDR1 and CDR2 are GTSNPN and SVGIG (reference sequence). DNA for the CDR3: TGTGCCTGGAGTGATCAGGACAGCCGATACACCGGGGAGCTGTTTTTT. Translated: CAWSDQDSRYTGELFF.

The chain is built from TRBV12-3 or TRBV12-4 and TRBJ1-1; D unclear. The CDR3 loop spans 12 amino acids. Trimming pared 6 bases from V and 7 bases from J, leaving 12 bases between. Here the CDR3 DNA reads TGTGCCAGCAGCCTAAGCGGAAATGAAGCTTTCTTT. Protein product: CASSLSGNEAFF.

The chain combines TRBV5-4 with TRBJ1-1; D may be TRBD1 (5 bases). The length of the CDR3 is 15 residues. The V gene lost 4 bases and the J gene lost 4 bases, with 17 bases spanning the gap. Germline V lookup: CDR1 SGHNT, CDR2 YYREEE (reference sequence). CDR3 sequence reads: CASSQTGRLGTEAFF. The CDR3 nucleotides are TGTGCCAGCAGCCAAACGGGACGGCTGGGCACTGAAGCTTTCTTT. Using reference TRBV5-4 and TRBJ1-1 for the parts outside the CDR3, the full variable domain is ETGVTQSPTHLIKTRGQQVTLRCSSQSGHNTVSWYQQALGQGPQFIFQYYREEENGRGNFPPRFSGLQFPNYSSELNVNALELDDSALYLCASSQTGRLGTEAFFGQGTRLTVV.

V and J are TRBV5-1 and TRBJ2-1; 7 bases are shared with TRBD1. CDR1 is SGHRS, CDR2 YFSETQ, per germline. V was pared by 0 bases and J by 8 bases, with 8 bases of the junction left unmatched. The CDR3 has 15 amino acids. CDR3 bases: TGCGCCAGCAGCTTGGGCCAGGGGGTACTCGATGAGCAGTTCTTC. Translation: CASSLGQGVLDEQFF. The full variable domain, its missing parts supplied by reference TRBV5-1 and TRBJ2-1, is KAGVTQTPRYLIKTRGQQVTLSCSPISGHRSVSWYQQTPGQGLQFLFEYFSETQRNKGNFPGRFSGRQFSNSRSEMNVSTLELGDSALYLCASSLGQGVLDEQFFGPGTRLTVL.

The genes are TRBV4-1 and TRBJ1-1; D perhaps matches TRBD1 (5 bases). The CDR3 is made up of 17 amino acids. Trimming cost V 3 bases and J 0 bases, with 17 bases left between them. From germline, CDR1 is MGHRA and CDR2 YSYEKL. CDR3 residues: CASSQEWGGRMNTEAFF. The DNA for the CDR3 is TGCGCCAGCAGCCAGGAATGGGGCGGACGGATGAACACTGAAGCTTTCTTT.

The V call is TRBV10-3, the J call TRBJ2-7, with 11 bases lining up with TRBD2. Looked up from germline, CDR1 is ENHRY and CDR2 is SYGVKD. The CDR3 has 16 amino acids. The V gene end was trimmed by 4 bases and the J gene end by 3 bases; junction bases not matched to a gene: 8. CDR3 loop: CAISVTGTSGGYEQYF. The CDR3 bases are TGTGCCATCAGTGTAACCGGGACTAGCGGCGGCTACGAGCAGTACTTC.

CDR3 loop: CASSLKLAGGDEQFF. The CDR3 DNA reads TGTGCCAGCAGCTTAAAGCTAGCGGGGGGGGATGAGCAGTTCTTC. The rearrangement links TRBV5-4 to TRBJ2-1; 12 nucleotides align to TRBD2. The germline V gene has CDR1 SGHNT and CDR2 YYREEE (reference sequence). This CDR3 is built from 15 residues. The V and J ends lost 2 bases and 8 bases, in that order; junction bases with no gene match: 5.

The chain recombines TRBV24-1 with TRBJ2-1; D gene ambiguous. CDR1 is KGHDR and CDR2 is SFDVKD in the germline V gene. Trimming shortened V by 3 bases and J by 2 bases, and 4 bases separated the two germline ends. The CDR3 covers 13 residues. DNA of the CDR3: TGTGCCACCAGTGATCAGACCTACAATGAGCAGTTCTTC. This gives the protein CATSDQTYNEQFF.